This T cell receptor beta chain was profiled in a study of neurological immune-mediated disorders. As for time point: longitudinal time-point 2. This clonotype was observed many times. The V gene lost 1 base and the J gene lost 4 bases, with 8 bases spanning the gap. The CDR3 covers 13 residues. Germline values: CDR1 SGHKS, CDR2 YYEKEE (reference sequence). TCRdb ran MiXCR on the 5' RACE reads and lists one entry per CDR3 protein. The sample holds 81,000 or so distinct CDR3 sequences; 13% are singletons and the top ten take under 6%. The sequenced sample consisted of PBMCs. The clonotype comes from a female donor with HTLV-1-associated myelopathy (HAM/TSP). The chain carries TRBV5-5 and TRBJ1-2, with D unresolved. CDR3 protein: CASSLLGLYGYTF. CDR3 DNA sequence: TGTGCCAGCAGCTTGCTCGGGCTCTATGGCTACACCTTC.